This T cell receptor (beta chain) was profiled in a study of graft-versus-host responses after intestinal transplantation. In the study overall: Transplants were multivisceral, liver-intestinal, or isolated intestinal. General study findings and limits: Recipient-marrow GvH clones were detected, some having first appeared in ileum or blood. An association linked early post-transplant HvG declines with peak circulating GvH clone levels.

By share, this clone counts as medium-sized. TCRdb keeps only in-frame clones here, not all; method: immunoSEQ multiplex PCR. Of 20,000 to 25,000 clones in the sample, 55% to 60% were seen once. Trimming removed 6 bases from V and 9 bases from J; junction bases left unmatched: 10. This CDR3 spans 15 amino acids. From germline, CDR1 is MNHEY and CDR2 SMNVEV (reference sequence). Responders (about 200,000, CFSE-labeled) were co-plated with about 200,000 irradiated, violet-dye-labeled stimulators. The chain joins TRBV27 to TRBJ1-5, with 11 nucleotides matching TRBD1. This clonotype was obtained from a human patient who received an intestinal transplant. The sample here was alloreactive CD4+ T cells from a mixed lymphocyte reaction culture, taken before intestinal transplant. Subset here: CFSE-low proliferating T cells sorted from roughly six-day pre-transplant mixed lymphocyte reaction (GvH or HvG direction). CDR3 nucleotide sequence: TGTGCCAGCAGCACCCTAGGACAGGGGGCCCTGCCCCAGCATTTT. This encodes CASSTLGQGALPQHF.